This TCR beta chain is from a study of T-cell memory formation after mild COVID-19. The CDR3 loop spans 13 amino acids. The germline V gene has CDR1 SGHRS and CDR2 YFSETQ. With 0 bases removed from V and 3 bases from J, the gap between germline ends came to 7 bases. TCRdb analysed the 5' RACE reads with MiXCR anew, one entry per CDR3 protein. The sample holds 58,000 or so distinct CDR3 sequences, 25% to 35% seen once. Study findings and constraints: Among CD4+ contracting clones, most were CM and EM, and CD8+ ones EMRA. Cross-reactive memory apparently joined, as some responding clones appeared in pre-infection memory. Day 37-peaking second-wave clones had unconfirmed SARS-CoV-2 specificity. Later expanders leaned CD4+, whereas day 15 to 85 contracting clones were balanced CD4/CD8.

This clonotype was counted a few times. Antigen unknown. Sequenced: PBMCs or a T cell subset sorted from them (not recorded which). This receptor was identified in a man between 18 and 35 years old who had mild COVID-19 (a few samples of this study predate the infection). Cell type and time point are not known. V gene TRBV5-1 combines with J gene TRBJ2-7; D not certain. The CDR3 DNA is TGCGCCAGCAGCTTGGATGGGGACTACGAGCAGTACTTC. It specifies CASSLDGDYEQYF.